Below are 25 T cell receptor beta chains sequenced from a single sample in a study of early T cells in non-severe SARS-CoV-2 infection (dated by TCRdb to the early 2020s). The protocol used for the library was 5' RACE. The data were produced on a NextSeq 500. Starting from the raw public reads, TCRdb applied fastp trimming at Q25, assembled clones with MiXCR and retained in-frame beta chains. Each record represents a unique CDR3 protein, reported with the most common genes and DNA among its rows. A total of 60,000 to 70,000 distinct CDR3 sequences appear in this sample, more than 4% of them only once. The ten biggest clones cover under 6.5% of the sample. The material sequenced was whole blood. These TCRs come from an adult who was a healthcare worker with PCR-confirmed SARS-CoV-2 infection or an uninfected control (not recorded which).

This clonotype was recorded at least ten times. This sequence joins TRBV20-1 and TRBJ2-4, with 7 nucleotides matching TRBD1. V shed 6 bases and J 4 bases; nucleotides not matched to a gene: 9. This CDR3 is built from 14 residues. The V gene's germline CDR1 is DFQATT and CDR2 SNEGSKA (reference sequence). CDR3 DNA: TGCAGTGCGTTGAGGGACAGCTCAAAAAACATTCAGTACTTC. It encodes CSALRDSSKNIQYF.

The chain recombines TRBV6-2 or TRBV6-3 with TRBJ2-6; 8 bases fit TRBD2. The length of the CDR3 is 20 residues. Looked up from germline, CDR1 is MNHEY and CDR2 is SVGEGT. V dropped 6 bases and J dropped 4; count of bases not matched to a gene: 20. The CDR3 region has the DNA TGTGCCAGCAGCACCTATTCGAAAGCGGGAGATGTGTCGGGGGCCAACGTCCTGACTTTC. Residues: CASSTYSKAGDVSGANVLTF.

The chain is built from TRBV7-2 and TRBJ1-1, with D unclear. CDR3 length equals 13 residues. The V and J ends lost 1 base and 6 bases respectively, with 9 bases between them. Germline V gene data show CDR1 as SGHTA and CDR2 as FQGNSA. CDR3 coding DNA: TGTGCCAGCAGCTTAGAAGGGTGGGCTGAAGCTTTCTTT. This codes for CASSLEGWAEAFF. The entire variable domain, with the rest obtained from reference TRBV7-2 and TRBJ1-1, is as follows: GAGVSQSPSNKVTEKGKDVELRCDPISGHTALYWYRQSLGQGLEFLIYFQGNSAPDKSGLPSDRFSAERTGGSVSTLTIQRTQQEDSAVYLCASSLEGWAEAFFGQGTRLTVV.

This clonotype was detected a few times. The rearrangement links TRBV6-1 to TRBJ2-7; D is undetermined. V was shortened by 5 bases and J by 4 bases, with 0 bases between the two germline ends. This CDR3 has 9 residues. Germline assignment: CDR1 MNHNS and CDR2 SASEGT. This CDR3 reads CASSYEQYF. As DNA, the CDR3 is TGTGCCAGCAGTTACGAGCAGTACTTC.

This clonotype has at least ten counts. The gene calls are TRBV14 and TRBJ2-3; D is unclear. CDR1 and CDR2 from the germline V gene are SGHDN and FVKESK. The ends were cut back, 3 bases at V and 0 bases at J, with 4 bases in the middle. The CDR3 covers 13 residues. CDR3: CASSQISTDTQYF. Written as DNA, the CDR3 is TGTGCCAGCAGCCAGATCAGCACAGATACGCAGTATTTT.

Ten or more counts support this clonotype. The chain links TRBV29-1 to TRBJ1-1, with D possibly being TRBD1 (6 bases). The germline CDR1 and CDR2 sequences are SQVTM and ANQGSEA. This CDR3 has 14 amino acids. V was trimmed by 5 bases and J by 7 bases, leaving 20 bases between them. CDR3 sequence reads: CSVFAPGALGEAFF. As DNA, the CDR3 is TGCAGCGTTTTCGCCCCGGGGGCGCTTGGTGAAGCTTTCTTT.

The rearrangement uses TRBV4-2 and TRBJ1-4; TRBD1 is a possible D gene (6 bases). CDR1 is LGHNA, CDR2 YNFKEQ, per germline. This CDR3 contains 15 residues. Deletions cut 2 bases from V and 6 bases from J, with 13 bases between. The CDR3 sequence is CASSQNIRGDEKLFF. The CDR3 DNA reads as TGTGCCAGCAGCCAAAACATCAGGGGAGATGAAAAACTGTTTTTT.

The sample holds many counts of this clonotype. For the CDR3, the DNA is TGTGCCAGCAGGGGACTAGCGGGAGCCTACGAGCAGTACTTC. Protein product: CASRGLAGAYEQYF. This rearrangement joins TRBV6-1 to TRBJ2-7; TRBD2 agrees at 14 bases. In germline, CDR1 is MNHNS, CDR2 SASEGT. This CDR3 spans 14 amino acids. V shed 6 bases, J shed 2 bases, and the junction held 0 bases outside the gene matches.

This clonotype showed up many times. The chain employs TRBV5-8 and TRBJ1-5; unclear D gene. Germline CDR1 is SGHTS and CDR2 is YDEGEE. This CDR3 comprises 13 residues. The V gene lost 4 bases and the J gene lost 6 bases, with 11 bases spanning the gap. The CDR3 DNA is TGTGCCAGCAGCGCATTACCGCGTCAGCCCCAGCATTTT. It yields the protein CASSALPRQPQHF.

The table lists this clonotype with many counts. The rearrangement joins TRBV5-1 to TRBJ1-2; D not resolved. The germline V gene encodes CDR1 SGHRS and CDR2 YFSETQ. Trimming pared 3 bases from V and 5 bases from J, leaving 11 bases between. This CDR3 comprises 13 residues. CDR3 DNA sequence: TGCGCCAGCAGCTACCCGGAAGCTTATGGCTACACCTTC. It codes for CASSYPEAYGYTF. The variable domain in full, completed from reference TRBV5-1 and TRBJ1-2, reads KAGVTQTPRYLIKTRGQQVTLSCSPISGHRSVSWYQQTPGQGLQFLFEYFSETQRNKGNFPGRFSGRQFSNSRSEMNVSTLELGDSALYLCASSYPEAYGYTFGSGTRLTVV.

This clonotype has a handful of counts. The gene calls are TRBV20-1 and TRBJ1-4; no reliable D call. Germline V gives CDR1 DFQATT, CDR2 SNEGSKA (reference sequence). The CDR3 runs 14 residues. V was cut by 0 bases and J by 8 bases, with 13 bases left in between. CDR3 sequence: CSARDVMIQEKLFF. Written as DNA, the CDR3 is TGCAGTGCTAGAGATGTAATGATCCAGGAAAAACTGTTTTTT.

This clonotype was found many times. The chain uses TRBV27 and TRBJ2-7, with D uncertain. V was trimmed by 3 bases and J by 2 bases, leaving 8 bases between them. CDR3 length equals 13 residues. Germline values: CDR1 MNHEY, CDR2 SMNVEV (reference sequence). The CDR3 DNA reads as TGTGCCAGCAGTTTCGGTAGAACCTACGAGCAGTACTTC. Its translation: CASSFGRTYEQYF.

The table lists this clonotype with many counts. The CDR3 loop is CASSHTLGLAGGQSYNEQFF. The DNA of the CDR3 is TGTGCCAGCAGCCATACCCTTGGACTAGCGGGAGGGCAATCCTACAATGAGCAGTTCTTC. The chain employs TRBV3-1 and TRBJ2-1, with TRBD2 identical over 15 bases. The CDR3 extends over 20 amino acids. Germline loops: CDR1 LGHDT, CDR2 YNNKEL (reference sequence). Trimming at V came to 3 bases and at J to 1 base, leaving 10 bases not matched to a gene.

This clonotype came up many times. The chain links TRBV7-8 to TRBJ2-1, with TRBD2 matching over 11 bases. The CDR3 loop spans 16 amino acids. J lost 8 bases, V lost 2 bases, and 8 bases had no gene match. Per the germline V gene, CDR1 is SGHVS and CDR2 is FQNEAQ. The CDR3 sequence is CASSLPLAGGSDEQFF. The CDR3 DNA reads TGTGCCAGCAGCTTACCCTTAGCGGGAGGGTCCGATGAGCAGTTCTTC.

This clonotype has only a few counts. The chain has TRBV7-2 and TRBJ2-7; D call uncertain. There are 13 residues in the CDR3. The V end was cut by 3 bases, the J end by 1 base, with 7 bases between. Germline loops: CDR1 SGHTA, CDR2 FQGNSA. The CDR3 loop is CASSFHRSYEQYF. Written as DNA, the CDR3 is TGTGCCAGCAGCTTCCACAGATCCTACGAGCAGTACTTC.

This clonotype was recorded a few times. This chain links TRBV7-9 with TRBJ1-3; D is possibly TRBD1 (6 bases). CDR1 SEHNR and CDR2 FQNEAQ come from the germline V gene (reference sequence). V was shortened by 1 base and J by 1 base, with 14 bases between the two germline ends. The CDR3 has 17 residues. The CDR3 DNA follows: TGTGCCAGCAGCTTAGTCGGGGACATTTATTCTGGAAACACCATATATTTT. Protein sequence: CASSLVGDIYSGNTIYF.

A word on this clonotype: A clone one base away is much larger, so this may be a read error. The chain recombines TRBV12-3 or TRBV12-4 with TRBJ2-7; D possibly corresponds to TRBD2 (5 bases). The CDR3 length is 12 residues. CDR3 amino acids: CAGSPSGYEQYF. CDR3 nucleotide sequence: TGTGCCGGCAGTCCGTCGGGATACGAGCAGTACTTC.

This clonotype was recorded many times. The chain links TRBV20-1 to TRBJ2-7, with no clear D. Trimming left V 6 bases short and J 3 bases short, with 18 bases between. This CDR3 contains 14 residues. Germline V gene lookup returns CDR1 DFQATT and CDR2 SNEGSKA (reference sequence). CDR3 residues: CSATSARDIYEQYF. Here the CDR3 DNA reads TGCAGTGCCACAAGCGCCCGCGACATCTACGAGCAGTACTTC.

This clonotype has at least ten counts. The CDR3 sequence: CASSSQTGSVTQYF. CDR3 DNA: TGCGCCAGCAGCTCCCAGACAGGCTCGGTTACGCAGTATTTT. The chain joins TRBV5-1 to TRBJ2-3; a possible D gene is TRBD1 (6 bases). The CDR3 is made up of 14 amino acids. V gave up 3 bases and J gave up 8 bases, with 16 bases separating them. Per germline, CDR1 SGHRS and CDR2 YFSETQ.

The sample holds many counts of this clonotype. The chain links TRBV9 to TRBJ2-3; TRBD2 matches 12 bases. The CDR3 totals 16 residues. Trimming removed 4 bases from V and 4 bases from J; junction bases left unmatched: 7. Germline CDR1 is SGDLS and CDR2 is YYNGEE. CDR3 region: CASSPKTSGSADTQYF. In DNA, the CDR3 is TGTGCCAGCAGCCCAAAGACTAGCGGGAGTGCAGATACGCAGTATTTT.

The CDR3: CASSLRTGGPDTQYF. CDR3 DNA: TGTGCCAGCAGCTTGAGGACAGGTGGACCAGATACGCAGTATTTT. This chain connects TRBV5-6 to TRBJ2-3, with TRBD1 matching over 7 bases. V was pared by 1 base and J by 4 bases, with 6 bases of the junction left unmatched. The V gene's germline CDR1 is SGHDT and CDR2 YYEEEE. The CDR3 length is 15 residues.

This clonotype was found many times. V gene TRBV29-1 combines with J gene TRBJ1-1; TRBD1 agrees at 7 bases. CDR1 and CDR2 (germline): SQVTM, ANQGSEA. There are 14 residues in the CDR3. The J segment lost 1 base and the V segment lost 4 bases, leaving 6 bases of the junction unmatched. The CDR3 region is CSVVREGANTEAFF. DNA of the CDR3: TGCAGCGTTGTTCGAGAGGGGGCGAACACTGAAGCTTTCTTT.

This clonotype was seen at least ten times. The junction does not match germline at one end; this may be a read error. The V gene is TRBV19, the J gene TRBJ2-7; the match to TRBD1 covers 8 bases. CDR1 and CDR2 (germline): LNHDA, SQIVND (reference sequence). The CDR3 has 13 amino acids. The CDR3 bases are TGTTCCAGTAGGCCACAGGGGGGCTACGAGCAGTACTTC. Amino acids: CSSRPQGGYEQYF.

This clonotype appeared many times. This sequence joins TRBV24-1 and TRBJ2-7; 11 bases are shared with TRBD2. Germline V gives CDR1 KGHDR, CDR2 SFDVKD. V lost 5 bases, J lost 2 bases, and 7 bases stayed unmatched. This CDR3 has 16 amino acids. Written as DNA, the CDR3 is TGTGCCACCAGTGGAGGGACTAGCGGACTAGCCTACGAGCAGTACTTC. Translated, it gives CATSGGTSGLAYEQYF.

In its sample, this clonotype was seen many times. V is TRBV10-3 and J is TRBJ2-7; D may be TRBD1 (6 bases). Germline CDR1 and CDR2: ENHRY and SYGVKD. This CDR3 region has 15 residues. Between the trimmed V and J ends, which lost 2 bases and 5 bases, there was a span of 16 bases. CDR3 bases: TGTGCCATCAGTGAGCCCCGTGGGGGCCACAACGAGCAGTACTTC. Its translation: CAISEPRGGHNEQYF.